Sequencing of this T cell receptor (beta chain) was carried out in a study of shared clonotypes between healthy human individuals. In germline, CDR1 is GTSNPN, CDR2 SVGIG (reference sequence). The ends were cut back, 0 bases at V and 4 bases at J, with 7 bases in the middle. The CDR3 is made up of 12 amino acids. HIV-negative, healthy adults without recent acute infections or vaccinations were the donors. Sequenced by immunoSEQ multiplex PCR; TCRdb stores in-frame clones only, minus some. The data contain fewer than 1.8 million clones, approximately 98.5% of them singletons. A note on this clone: Other nucleotide sequences in the sample specify the same CDR3.

The gene calls are TRBV30 and TRBJ2-7, with D perhaps matching TRBD2 (5 bases). Sequencing was performed on naive CD4+ T cells sorted from blood. Sample subset: CD45RA+ positively selected. The receptor was isolated from a man aged 25-40 years in good health. The CDR3 is CAWSVSGYEQYF. CDR3 coding DNA: TGTGCCTGGAGTGTATCGGGGTACGAGCAGTACTTC.